This T cell receptor beta chain was sequenced during a study of monozygotic twins with inflammatory bowel disease. Findings and caveats of the study: Part of the variability in patient repertoires may have come from differing immunosuppressive treatments.

Note on this clonotype: Its target is not known.

TCRdb re-analyzed the 5' RACE reads; it lists each CDR3 protein once, without DNA. The sample totals about 300,000 distinct CDR3 sequences. The source of this sequence is a human donor with ulcerative colitis or Crohn's disease, or a healthy co-twin of an affected twin (not recorded which). Sequencing was performed on blood.

The CDR3 sequence: CATSLPSGKPQHF. The rearrangement uses TRBV24-1 and TRBJ1-5. The CDR3 is made up of 13 amino acids. Per germline, CDR1 KGHDR and CDR2 SFDVKD.